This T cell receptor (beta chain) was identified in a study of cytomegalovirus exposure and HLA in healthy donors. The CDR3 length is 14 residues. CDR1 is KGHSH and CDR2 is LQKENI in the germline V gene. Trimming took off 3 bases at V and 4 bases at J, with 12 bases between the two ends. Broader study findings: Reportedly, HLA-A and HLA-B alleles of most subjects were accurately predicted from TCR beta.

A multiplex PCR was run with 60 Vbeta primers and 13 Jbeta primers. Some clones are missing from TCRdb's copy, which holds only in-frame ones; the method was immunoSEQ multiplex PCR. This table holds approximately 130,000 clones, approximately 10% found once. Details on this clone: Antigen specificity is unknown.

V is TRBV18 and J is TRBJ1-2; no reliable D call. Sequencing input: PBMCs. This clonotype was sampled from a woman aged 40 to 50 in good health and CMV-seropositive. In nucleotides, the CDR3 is TGTGCCAGCTCACCGAGGGAAACGACCTATGGCTACACCTTC. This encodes CASSPRETTYGYTF.